These 24 T cell receptor beta chains were all obtained from the same sample, sequenced in a study of shared clonotypes between healthy human individuals. Here immunoSEQ multiplex PCR was the method, and the copy in TCRdb shows in-frame clones only, minus some. The sample shows under 650,000 clones, 96% of them seen only once. The sequenced sample consisted of naive CD4+ T cells sorted from blood. Noted subset: CD45RA+ positively selected. The receptors here all came from a woman aged 25 to 39 in good health.

This sequence joins TRBV6-5 and TRBJ2-5; D not resolved. Trimming removed 6 bases at V and 5 bases at J, with 16 bases between. CDR3 size: 14 residues. Germline loops: CDR1 MNHEY, CDR2 SVGAGI. The CDR3 sequence: CASRQTGTRETQYF. The DNA of the CDR3 is TGTGCCAGCAGACAGACCGGCACCCGGGAGACCCAGTACTTC.

The chain uses TRBV10-3 and TRBJ2-4; the D is unclear. V was trimmed by 0 bases and J by 0 bases, leaving 12 bases between them. The CDR3 has 17 amino acids. Germline CDR1 and CDR2: ENHRY and SYGVKD. The CDR3 sequence is CAISESSQKLAKNIQYF. The CDR3 DNA sequence: TGTGCCATCAGTGAGTCGAGCCAGAAGCTAGCCAAAAACATTCAGTACTTC.

The chain uses TRBV5-1 and TRBJ2-7, with TRBD2 matching 9 bases. Germline-derived CDR1 and CDR2 are SGHRS and YFSETQ. The junction had 9 bases not matched to a gene; V was cut back by 3 bases and J by 8 bases. The CDR3 runs 14 residues. CDR3 in DNA: TGCGCCAGCAGCTCGGGGACTAGCCCTACAAAGCAGTACTTC. It translates to CASSSGTSPTKQYF.

This rearrangement joins TRBV4-1 to TRBJ2-5, with 8 bases that match TRBD1. The CDR3 totals 15 residues. Losses at the gene ends were 1 base for V and 5 bases for J; bases not matched to a gene: 6. Looked up from germline, CDR1 is MGHRA and CDR2 is YSYEKL. The CDR3 DNA follows: TGCGCCAGCAGCCAAGGTCAGGGGGCCAGGGAGACCCAGTACTTC. Translation gives CASSQGQGARETQYF.

The chain has TRBV7-8 and TRBJ1-5; D not resolved. CDR1 SGHVS and CDR2 FQNEAQ come from the germline V gene. This CDR3 spans 17 amino acids. Trimming took 2 bases from V and 0 from J, leaving 14 bases between them. CDR3 sequence (DNA): TGTGCCAGCAGCTTAAGTCCGGCATCTTATAGCAATCAGCCCCAGCATTTT. Its protein product is CASSLSPASYSNQPQHF.

CDR3 nucleotide sequence: TGTGCCAGCAGCGGAGGCCCAGGGGAAGGGTATGAAAAACTGTTTTTT. Encoded protein: CASSGGPGEGYEKLFF. The genes are TRBV7-9 and TRBJ1-4; D is perhaps TRBD1 (6 bases). This CDR3 has 16 residues. From germline, CDR1 is SEHNR and CDR2 FQNEAQ (reference sequence). V dropped 5 bases and J dropped 6 bases, with 19 bases sitting between them.

The V call is TRBV28, the J call TRBJ1-1; D is unclear. This CDR3 contains 15 residues. CDR1 is MDHEN and CDR2 is SYDVKM in the germline V gene. V lost 5 bases and J lost 3, with 16 bases in between. CDR3 coding DNA: TGTGCCAGCAGTCCGGGAAAATGGTCGGACACTGAAGCTTTCTTT. This sequence encodes CASSPGKWSDTEAFF.

The gene calls are TRBV21-1 and TRBJ2-3. TRBV21-1 is a known pseudogene. This CDR3 has 16 residues. CDR3 nucleotide sequence: TGTGCCAGCAGGGCAGGGAGACTGTTTAGGACAGATACGCAGTATTTT. It translates to CASRAGRLFRTDTQYF.

The J gene is TRBJ1-5, the V gene TRBV7-9, with TRBD1 matching 8 bases. The CDR3 runs to 14 residues. Germline values: CDR1 SEHNR, CDR2 FQNEAQ (reference sequence). Trimming took 5 bases from V and 4 from J; bases not matched to a gene: 4. The chain's CDR3 is CASSRQGLNQPQHF. CDR3 coding DNA: TGTGCCAGCAGCCGACAGGGGTTGAATCAGCCCCAGCATTTT.

The J gene is TRBJ2-3, the V gene TRBV19, with D tentatively TRBD2 (6 bases). CDR1 is LNHDA, CDR2 SQIVND, per germline (reference sequence). The V end was cut by 3 bases, the J end by 4 bases, with 14 bases between. The CDR3 consists of 15 residues. The CDR3 here is CASSISAGRPDTQYF. The DNA for the CDR3 is TGTGCCAGTAGTATTTCGGCGGGACGACCAGATACGCAGTATTTT.

V usage is TRBV15 and J usage is TRBJ2-3, with D unresolved. This CDR3 has 12 amino acids. Per the germline V gene, CDR1 is LNHNV and CDR2 is YYDKDF (reference sequence). V dropped 0 bases and J dropped 10 bases, with 8 bases sitting between them. The CDR3 reads CATSRDRVSQYF. CDR3 nucleotide sequence: TGTGCCACCAGCAGAGATAGGGTATCGCAGTATTTT.

The V gene is TRBV7-8, the J gene TRBJ1-1; no reliable D call. CDR3 size: 12 residues. Germline V gene data show CDR1 as SGHVS and CDR2 as FQNEAQ. V lost 2 bases to trimming and J lost 3 bases, with 4 bases between them. The DNA of the CDR3 is TGTGCCAGCAGCTTATGGTACACTGAAGCTTTCTTT. It encodes CASSLWYTEAFF.

The chain carries TRBV7-2 and TRBJ2-7; 14 bases align to TRBD2. Germline V lookup: CDR1 SGHTA, CDR2 FQGNSA. V gave up 3 bases and J gave up 4 bases; unmatched junction bases: 2. The CDR3 runs to 15 residues. The CDR3 loop is CASSFWTSGGYEQYF. CDR3 nucleotides: TGTGCCAGCAGCTTTTGGACTAGCGGGGGGTACGAGCAGTACTTC.

The V gene is TRBV30, the J gene TRBJ2-5, with D possibly TRBD2 on 6 matching bases. V was trimmed by 2 bases and J by 5 bases, leaving 15 bases between them. The CDR3 is made up of 14 amino acids. Germline CDR1 and CDR2: GTSNPN and SVGIG (reference sequence). For the CDR3, the DNA is TGTGCCTGGAGTTTCGTCGGGGGAGCGGAGACCCAGTACTTC. Its protein is CAWSFVGGAETQYF.

V and J are TRBV15 and TRBJ1-5; 10 positions match TRBD1. Germline loops: CDR1 LNHNV, CDR2 YYDKDF (reference sequence). This CDR3 is built from 17 residues. The J segment lost 1 base and the V segment lost 3 bases, leaving 6 bases of the junction unmatched. The CDR3 coding sequence is TGTGCCACCAGCAGGGCCCGGGACAGGGGCAGCAATCAGCCCCAGCATTTT. Residues: CATSRARDRGSNQPQHF.

V usage is TRBV11-2 and J usage is TRBJ2-5; 10 bases are shared with TRBD1. This CDR3 is 14 amino acids long. The V segment lost 5 bases and the J segment 1 base; nucleotides outside the gene matches: 1. CDR1 SGHAT and CDR2 FQNNGV come from the germline V gene. Here the CDR3 reads CASSRTGGQETQYF. As DNA, the CDR3 is TGTGCCAGCAGCCGGACAGGGGGCCAAGAGACCCAGTACTTC.

CDR3 loop: CASSLRPDNQPQHF. DNA for the CDR3: TGTGCCAGCAGTTTACGGCCAGATAATCAGCCCCAGCATTTT. This rearrangement joins TRBV27 to TRBJ1-5; no definite D call. The V gene's germline CDR1 is MNHEY and CDR2 SMNVEV (reference sequence). This CDR3 is 14 amino acids long. V shed 2 bases and J shed 4 bases, with 9 bases lying between them.

V usage is TRBV7-9 and J usage is TRBJ1-1, with a tentative D call TRBD1 (5 bases). The CDR3 extends over 14 amino acids. Germline CDR1 SEHNR, CDR2 FQNEAQ (reference sequence). V was clipped by 3 bases and J by 1 base, with 9 bases between them. CDR3 in DNA: TGTGCCAGCAGCTTGCAGGGATGGAACACTGAAGCTTTCTTT. Translation gives CASSLQGWNTEAFF.

This clone has only one observation. The rearrangement uses TRBV7-2 and TRBJ2-7; D possibly corresponds to TRBD1 (6 bases). This CDR3 spans 15 amino acids. Trimming shortened V by 6 bases and J by 2 bases, and 17 bases separated the two germline ends. Per germline, CDR1 SGHTA and CDR2 FQGNSA. The DNA for the CDR3 is TGTGCCAGCAGGTATCGACGGGACACTACCTACGAGCAGTACTTC. This translates into CASRYRRDTTYEQYF.

Details on this clone: The junction shows a germline mismatch at one end, possibly a read error. This CDR3 reads CASSEGWGRSGNTIYF. The CDR3 bases are TGTGCCAGCAGCGAAGGGTGGGGAAGGTCAGGAAACACCATATATTTT. The chain carries TRBV6-1 and TRBJ1-3; D uncertain. Germline CDR1 and CDR2: MNHNS and SASEGT. This CDR3 is built from 16 residues.

This clone has just one count. Different DNA sequences within this sample yield the same CDR3. The chain combines TRBV28 with TRBJ1-5, with D unresolved. Deletions cut 6 bases from V and 7 bases from J, with 13 bases between. The germline V gene has CDR1 MDHEN and CDR2 SYDVKM. The CDR3 contains 13 residues. Here the CDR3 reads CASRPRGAQPQHF. CDR3 sequence (DNA): TGTGCCAGCAGACCCCGGGGTGCACAGCCCCAGCATTTT.

The chain carries TRBV28 and TRBJ2-1; 10 bases map to TRBD2. CDR1 and CDR2 (germline): MDHEN, SYDVKM. The J segment lost 9 bases and the V segment lost 7 bases, leaving 9 bases of the junction unmatched. The CDR3 length is 14 residues. The CDR3 nucleotides read TGTGCCAGCATTGCTAGCGGGAGATTTTTTGAGCAGTTCTTC. Its protein is CASIASGRFFEQFF.

This rearrangement joins TRBV4-1 to TRBJ2-7; 12 bases map to TRBD1. Per the germline V gene, CDR1 is MGHRA and CDR2 is YSYEKL. Trimming cost V 3 bases and J 6 bases; bases outside gene matches: 9. CDR3 length equals 16 residues. In DNA, the CDR3 is TGCGCCAGCAGCCACGGGAGGGACAGGGGGCTTTCCGAGCAGTACTTC. Amino acid sequence: CASSHGRDRGLSEQYF.

This chain uses TRBV30 with TRBJ2-7; 8 positions agree with TRBD1. J was trimmed by 3 bases and V by 5 bases; bases with no gene match: 0. The V gene's germline CDR1 is GTSNPN and CDR2 SVGIG (reference sequence). The CDR3 length is 11 residues. The CDR3 reads CAWGTGYEQYF. CDR3 sequence (DNA): TGTGCCTGGGGGACAGGCTACGAGCAGTACTTC.